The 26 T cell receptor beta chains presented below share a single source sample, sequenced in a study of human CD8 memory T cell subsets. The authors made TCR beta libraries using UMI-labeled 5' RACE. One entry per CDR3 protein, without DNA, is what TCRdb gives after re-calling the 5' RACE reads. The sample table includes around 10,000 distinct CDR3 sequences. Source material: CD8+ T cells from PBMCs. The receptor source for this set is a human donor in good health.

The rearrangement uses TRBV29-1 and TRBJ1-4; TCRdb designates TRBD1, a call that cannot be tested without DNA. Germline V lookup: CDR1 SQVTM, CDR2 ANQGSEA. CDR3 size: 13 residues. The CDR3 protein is CSVEGNREEKLFF.

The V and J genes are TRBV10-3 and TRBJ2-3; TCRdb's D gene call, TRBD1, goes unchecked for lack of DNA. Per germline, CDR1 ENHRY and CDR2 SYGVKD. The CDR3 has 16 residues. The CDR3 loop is CAISVGGFSSTDTQYF.

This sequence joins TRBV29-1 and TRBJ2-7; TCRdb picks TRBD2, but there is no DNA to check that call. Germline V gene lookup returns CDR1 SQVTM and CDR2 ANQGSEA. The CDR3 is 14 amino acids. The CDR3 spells CSVEGLAGIYEQYF.

This chain's CDR3 is CATSREGGSPQYF. The chain is built from TRBV15 and TRBJ2-7; as DNA is missing, the TRBD2 call by TCRdb cannot be tested. The germline V gene has CDR1 LNHNV and CDR2 YYDKDF (reference sequence). The CDR3 runs to 13 residues. The full variable domain, its missing parts supplied by reference TRBV15 and TRBJ2-7, is DAMVIQNPRYQVTQFGKPVTLSCSQTLNHNVMYWYQQKSSQAPKLLFHYYDKDFNNEADTPDNFQSRRPNTSFCFLDIRSPGLGDTAMYLCATSREGGSPQYFGPGTRLTVT.

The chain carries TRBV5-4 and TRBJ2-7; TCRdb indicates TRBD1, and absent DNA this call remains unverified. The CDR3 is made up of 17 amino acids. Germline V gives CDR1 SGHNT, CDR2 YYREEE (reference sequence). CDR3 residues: CASSHPGTGELSYEQYF.

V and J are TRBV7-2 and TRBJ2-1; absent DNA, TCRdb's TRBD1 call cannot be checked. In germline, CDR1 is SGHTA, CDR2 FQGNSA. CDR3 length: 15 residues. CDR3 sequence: CASSTRGPSYNEQFF.

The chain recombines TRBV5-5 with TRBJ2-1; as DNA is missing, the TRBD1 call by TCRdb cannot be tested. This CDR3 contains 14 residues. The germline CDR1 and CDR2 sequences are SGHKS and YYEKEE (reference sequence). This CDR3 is CASSLSGGRDEQFF.

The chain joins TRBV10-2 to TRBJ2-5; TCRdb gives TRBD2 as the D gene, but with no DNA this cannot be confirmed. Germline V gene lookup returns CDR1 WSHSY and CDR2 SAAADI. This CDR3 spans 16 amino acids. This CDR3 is CASSETGLDVWETQYF.

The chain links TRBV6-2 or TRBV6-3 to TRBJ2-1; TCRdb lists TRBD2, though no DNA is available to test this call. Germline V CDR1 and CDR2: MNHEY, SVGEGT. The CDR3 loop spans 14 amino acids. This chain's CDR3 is CATLRLAGLNEQFF.

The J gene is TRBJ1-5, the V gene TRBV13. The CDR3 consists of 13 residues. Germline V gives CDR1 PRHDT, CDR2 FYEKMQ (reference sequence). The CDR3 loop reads CASSPKVGQPQHF. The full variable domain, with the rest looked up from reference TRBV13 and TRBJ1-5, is AAGVIQSPRHLIKEKRETATLKCYPIPRHDTVYWYQQGPGQDPQFLISFYEKMQSDKGSIPDRFSAQQFSDYHSELNMSSLELGDSALYFCASSPKVGQPQHFGDGTRLSIL.

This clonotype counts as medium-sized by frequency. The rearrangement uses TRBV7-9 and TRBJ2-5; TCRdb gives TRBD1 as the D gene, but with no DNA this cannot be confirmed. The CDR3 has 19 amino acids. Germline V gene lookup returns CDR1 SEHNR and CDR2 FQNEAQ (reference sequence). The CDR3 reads CASSTTLLPGQGARETQYF.

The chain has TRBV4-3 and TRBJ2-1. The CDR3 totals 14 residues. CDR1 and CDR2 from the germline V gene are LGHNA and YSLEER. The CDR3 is CASSQDSRINEQFF.

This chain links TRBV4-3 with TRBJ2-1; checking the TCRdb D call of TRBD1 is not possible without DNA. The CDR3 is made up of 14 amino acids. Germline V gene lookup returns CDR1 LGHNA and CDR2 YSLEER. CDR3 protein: CASSQAGSYNEQFF.

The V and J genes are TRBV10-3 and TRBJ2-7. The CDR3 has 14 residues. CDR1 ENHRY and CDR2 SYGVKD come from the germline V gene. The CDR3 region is CAISESGDSVEQYF.

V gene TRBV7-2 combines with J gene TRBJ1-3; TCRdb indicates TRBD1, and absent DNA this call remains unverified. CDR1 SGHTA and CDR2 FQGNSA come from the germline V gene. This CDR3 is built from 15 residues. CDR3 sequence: CASSLFVGGQTGKYF. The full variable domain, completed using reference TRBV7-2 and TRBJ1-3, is GAGVSQSPSNKVTEKGKDVELRCDPISGHTALYWYRQSLGQGLEFLIYFQGNSAPDKSGLPSDRFSAERTGGSVSTLTIQRTQQEDSAVYLCASSLFVGGQTGKYFGEGSWLTVV.

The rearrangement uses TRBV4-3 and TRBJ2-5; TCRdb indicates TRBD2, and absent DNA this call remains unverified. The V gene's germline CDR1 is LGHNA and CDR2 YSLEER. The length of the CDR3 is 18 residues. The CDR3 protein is CASSQDWRTSGYQETQYF.

The CDR3 protein is CASSTGTTVYEQYF. The chain carries TRBV19 and TRBJ2-7; TCRdb's D gene call, TRBD2, goes unchecked for lack of DNA. Germline assignment: CDR1 LNHDA and CDR2 SQIVND (reference sequence). The CDR3 is 14 amino acids.

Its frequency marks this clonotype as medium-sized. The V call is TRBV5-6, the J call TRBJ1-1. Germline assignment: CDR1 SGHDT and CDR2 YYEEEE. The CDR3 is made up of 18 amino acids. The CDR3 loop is CASPRLGKLGRPNTEAFF.

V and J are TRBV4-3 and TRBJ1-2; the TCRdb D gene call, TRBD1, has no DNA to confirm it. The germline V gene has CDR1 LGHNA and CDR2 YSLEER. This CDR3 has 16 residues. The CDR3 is CASSQDLGGRSYGYTF.

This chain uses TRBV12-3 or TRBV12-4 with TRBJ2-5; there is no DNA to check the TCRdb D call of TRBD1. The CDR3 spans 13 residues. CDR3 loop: CAGQAPGTETQYF.

The CDR3 is CASSAPRDRRYQETQYF. V usage is TRBV28 and J usage is TRBJ2-5; the D call from TCRdb, TRBD1, cannot be confirmed without DNA. Looked up from germline, CDR1 is MDHEN and CDR2 is SYDVKM. The CDR3 is 17 residues long.

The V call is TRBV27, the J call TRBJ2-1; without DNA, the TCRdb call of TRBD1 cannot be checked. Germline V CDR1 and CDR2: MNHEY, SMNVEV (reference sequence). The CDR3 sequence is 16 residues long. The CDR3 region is CASSLLLGASYNEQFF.

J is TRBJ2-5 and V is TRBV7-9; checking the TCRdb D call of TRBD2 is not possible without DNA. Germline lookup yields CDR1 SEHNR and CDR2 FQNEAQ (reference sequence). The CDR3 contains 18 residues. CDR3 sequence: CASSPPPRLAGTQETQYF.

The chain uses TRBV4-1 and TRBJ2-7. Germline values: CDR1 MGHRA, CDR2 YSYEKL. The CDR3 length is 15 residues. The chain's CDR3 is CASSQPTDGFYEQYF.

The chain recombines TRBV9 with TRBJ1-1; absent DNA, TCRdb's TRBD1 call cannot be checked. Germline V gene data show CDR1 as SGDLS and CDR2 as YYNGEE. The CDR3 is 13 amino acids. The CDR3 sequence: CASSQDRASEAFF.

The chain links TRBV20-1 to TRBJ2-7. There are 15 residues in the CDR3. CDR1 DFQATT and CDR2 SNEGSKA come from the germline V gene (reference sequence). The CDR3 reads CSARDLANGPYEQYF.